The 5 T cell receptor beta chains given below trace back to one sample, sequenced in a study of vaccination and CD4 T cells after COVID-19. Their target antigens are unknown. Sequenced with the Oncomine TCR Beta short-read assay was DNA taken from cultured CD4+ T cells. TCRdb used MiXCR to reprocess the PCR reads, holding one entry per CDR3 protein. The repertoire includes around 27,000 distinct CDR3 sequences, more than 25% of them detected once, and about 7.6% sits in the top ten. Sample time point: late sampling 161 to 241 days after vaccination in three convalescent patients. Treatment of the sample: roughly 10-day PBMC culture with coronavirus spike peptide pools or control peptides (ViraFEST assay). The input for sequencing was CD4+ T cells from blood, cultured in vitro, taken about 7 months after SARS-CoV-2 vaccination. The receptors stem from a human donor who had recovered from COVID-19.

The genes are TRBV5-4 and TRBJ1-5; D uncertain. Germline values: CDR1 SGHNT, CDR2 YYREEE (reference sequence). V dropped 4 bases and J dropped 2 bases, with 7 bases sitting between them. The CDR3 totals 13 residues. The CDR3 DNA reads as TGTGCCAGCAGCGCTGGGGGCAATCAGCCCCAGCATTTT. This encodes CASSAGGNQPQHF.

V gene TRBV7-9 combines with J gene TRBJ2-1; D is ambiguous. V was cut by 4 bases and J by 3 bases, with 10 bases left in between. CDR1 SEHNR and CDR2 FQNEAQ come from the germline V gene (reference sequence). The CDR3 is made up of 14 amino acids. The CDR3 loop reads CASSSSAGYNEQFF. In DNA form, the CDR3 reads TGTGCCAGCAGCTCGTCAGCAGGCTACAATGAGCAGTTCTTC.

The CDR3 DNA reads TGTGCCAGCAGCCTGGGGGCGGCGAACACCGGGGAGCTGTTTTTT. Amino acids: CASSLGAANTGELFF. V and J are TRBV7-8 and TRBJ2-2; perhaps TRBD1 as D (6 bases). This CDR3 is 15 amino acids long. Germline loops: CDR1 SGHVS, CDR2 FQNEAQ. Trimming pared 5 bases from V and 0 bases from J, leaving 10 bases between.

The chain combines TRBV21-1 with TRBJ2-7; TRBD2 is taken as the D call from the table, unchecked against the DNA. TRBV21-1 is listed as a pseudogene. The CDR3 covers 14 residues. The CDR3 nucleotides read TGTGCCAGCAGCAACTGGGCGGGAGGCTACGAGCAGTACTTC. As protein: CASSNWAGGYEQYF.

The sample holds a few counts of this clonotype. The chain has TRBV2 and TRBJ1-2, with 9 nucleotides matching TRBD1. In germline, CDR1 is SNHLY, CDR2 FYNNEI. The CDR3 is 15 amino acids. The V and J ends lost 6 bases and 3 bases, in that order; junction bases with no gene match: 8. CDR3 sequence reads: CASRLGTGKYYGYTF. CDR3 bases: TGTGCCAGCAGGTTAGGGACAGGGAAATACTATGGCTACACCTTC.